Following are 25 T cell receptor beta chains from one sample sequenced in a study of metastatic and nonmetastatic thyroid tumors. TCRdb redid the clone calls on the PCR reads using MiXCR. This table has about 13,000 clones, approximately 20% appearing once. Patients were all untreated before their thyroid surgery. The sequencing sample was made of adjacent normal tissue. The receptors were gathered from a female donor with papillary thyroid cancer or a benign thyroid nodule (not recorded which). Some clones in this sample may be carry-over from other donors' samples.

The rearrangement joins TRBV20-1 to TRBJ1-1; D ambiguous. CDR3 size: 15 residues. V lost 0 bases and J 5 bases, leaving 16 bases between the germline ends. The germline gives CDR1 DFQATT, CDR2 SNEGSKA (reference sequence). CDR3 DNA: TGCAGTGCTAGAGATCTTTTGAACAGCCGAACTGAAGCTTTCTTT. It codes for CSARDLLNSRTEAFF.

The rearrangement links TRBV5-6 to TRBJ1-5, with D uncertain. The V gene's germline CDR1 is SGHDT and CDR2 YYEEEE. There are 14 residues in the CDR3. V shed 1 base and J shed 6 bases, with 11 bases lying between them. In DNA form, the CDR3 reads TGTGCCAGCAGCTTGCGGCGTCGCAGTCAGCCCCAGCATTTT. It encodes CASSLRRRSQPQHF.

Of note for this clone: At one boundary the junction diverges from the germline segment, which might be a read error. The chain is built from TRBV5-1 and TRBJ2-1; TRBD2 is a possible D gene (5 bases). The V gene's germline CDR1 is SGHRS and CDR2 YFSETQ. This CDR3 has 16 residues. The CDR3 bases are TGCGCCAGCAGCTCGGGAACGGGGTTCTCCTACAATGAGCAGCTCTTC. Translated: CASSSGTGFSYNEQLF. The full variable domain, its missing parts supplied by reference TRBV5-1 and TRBJ2-1, is KAGVTQTPRYLIKTRGQQVTLSCSPISGHRSVSWYQQTPGQGLQFLFEYFSETQRNKGNFPGRFSGRQFSNSRSEMNVSTLELGDSALYLCASSSGTGFSYNEQLFGPGTRLTVL.

The chain couples TRBV10-3 to TRBJ1-2; TRBD1 aligns across 8 bases. Germline-derived CDR1 and CDR2 are ENHRY and SYGVKD. This CDR3 is built from 17 residues. V shed 0 bases and J 6 bases; nucleotides not matched to a gene: 12. The CDR3 protein is CAISESTRTGYLNGYTF. CDR3 coding DNA: TGTGCCATCAGTGAGTCGACTAGGACAGGGTATCTGAATGGCTACACCTTC.

This rearrangement joins TRBV12-3 or TRBV12-4 to TRBJ2-7, with unresolved D. This CDR3 region has 15 residues. V was cut by 4 bases and J by 0 bases, with 13 bases left in between. The CDR3 is CASSSGRTLSYEQYF. In DNA form, the CDR3 reads TGTGCCAGCAGTTCTGGCAGGACCCTCTCCTACGAGCAGTACTTC.

The V and J genes are TRBV6-2 or TRBV6-3 and TRBJ1-2; no clear D gene. There are 13 residues in the CDR3. V was shortened by 2 bases and J by 2 bases, with 6 bases between the two germline ends. Germline V lookup: CDR1 MNHEY, CDR2 SVGEGT. The CDR3 sequence is CASSYGGNYGYTF. The CDR3 region has the DNA TGTGCCAGCAGTTACGGCGGCAACTATGGCTACACCTTC.

The chain carries TRBV20-1 and TRBJ1-3; D unresolved. The CDR3 is 12 amino acids. V lost 2 bases to trimming and J lost 4 bases, with 6 bases between them. CDR1 is DFQATT and CDR2 is SNEGSKA in the germline V gene (reference sequence). The CDR3 DNA reads TGCAGTGCTAGATTCTCCGGAAACACCATATATTTT. This gives the protein CSARFSGNTIYF.

This clone showed up many times. This CDR3 is missing its conserved last phenylalanine or tryptophan, likely due to a read error. The chain combines TRBV5-1 with TRBJ2-5, with D tentatively TRBD1 (6 bases). The CDR3 totals 14 residues. Germline V gene sequence: CDR1 SGHRS, CDR2 YFSETQ. V was cut by 0 bases and J by 2 bases, with 8 bases left in between. In DNA form, the CDR3 reads TGCGCCAGCAGCTTGGACAGGGTTCAAGAGACCCAGTACCTC. Protein sequence: CASSLDRVQETQYL.

This clone appeared once. The chain employs TRBV11-2 and TRBJ2-1; 14 bases match TRBD2. V gave up 5 bases and J gave up 6 bases; unmatched junction bases: 3. The CDR3 has 15 residues. The germline V gene encodes CDR1 SGHAT and CDR2 FQNNGV. This CDR3 reads CASSHGLAGGNEQFF. The CDR3 bases are TGTGCCAGCAGCCATGGACTAGCGGGAGGCAATGAGCAGTTCTTC.

Points on this clone: Mismatch with germline at one junction end may stem from a read error. V and J are TRBV19 and TRBJ1-1; unclear D gene. Germline V gives CDR1 LNHDA, CDR2 SQIVND (reference sequence). This CDR3 contains 14 residues. CDR3 sequence: CASSNQWSNTEAFF. The DNA for the CDR3 is TGTGCCAGTAGTAACCAGTGGTCAAACACTGAAGCTTTCTTC. Full variable domain (outside the CDR3, taken from reference TRBV19 and TRBJ1-1): DGGITQSPKYLFRKEGQNVTLSCEQNLNHDAMYWYRQDPGQGLRLIYYSQIVNDFQKGDIAEGYSVSREKKESFPLTVTSAQKNPTAFYLCASSNQWSNTEAFFGQGTRLTVV.

This clone was detected a few times. The conserved phenylalanine or tryptophan is not found at the CDR3 terminus, so this likely reflects a read error. The gene calls are TRBV7-3 and TRBJ2-3; maybe TRBD1 (5 bases). The V end was cut by 6 bases, the J end by 6 bases, with 16 bases between. The CDR3 totals 14 residues. Germline assignment: CDR1 SGHTA and CDR2 FQGTGA. The CDR3 loop reads CASSPGPLTDTQYV. The CDR3 DNA follows: TGTGCCAGCAGTCCAGGGCCCCTCACGGATACGCAGTATGTT.

This clone was recorded a few times. CDR3 DNA: TGTGCCAGCCCCTTCAGCGGGAGCGGCGAGCAGTACTTC. This encodes CASPFSGSGEQYF. J is TRBJ2-7 and V is TRBV27, with 8 bases fitting TRBD2. The CDR3 has 13 residues. V dropped 8 bases and J dropped 6; count of bases not matched to a gene: 9. Germline V lookup: CDR1 MNHEY, CDR2 SMNVEV (reference sequence).

This chain uses TRBV15 with TRBJ1-1; 9 nucleotides align to TRBD1. The CDR3 has 15 residues. The junction had 1 base not matched to a gene; V was cut back by 1 base and J by 1 base. CDR1 and CDR2 from the germline V gene are LNHNV and YYDKDF (reference sequence). The CDR3 DNA follows: TGTGCCACCAGCAGAGGGGACAGGGAGAACACTGAAGCTTTCTTT. Translating it yields CATSRGDRENTEAFF.

This clone is termed medium-sized. V is TRBV7-8 and J is TRBJ1-1, with TRBD1 matching over 9 bases. From germline, CDR1 is SGHVS and CDR2 FQNEAQ. V lost 2 bases and J lost 6; bases outside the gene matches: 10. The CDR3 extends over 16 amino acids. The CDR3 region has the DNA TGTGCCAGCAGCTTACACCCGGGACAGGGAATTCCTGAAGCTTTCTTT. This gives the protein CASSLHPGQGIPEAFF.

The J gene is TRBJ1-4, the V gene TRBV3-1, with 7 nucleotides matching TRBD1. The V gene's germline CDR1 is LGHDT and CDR2 YNNKEL (reference sequence). This CDR3 is built from 18 residues. The ends lost 1 base at V and 7 bases at J; junction bases unmatched: 15. The CDR3 region is CASSQGTSGGGAGEKLFF. Written as DNA, the CDR3 is TGTGCCAGCAGCCAAGGGACATCGGGAGGGGGCGCGGGTGAAAAACTGTTTTTT.

This clone was seen a handful of times. V is TRBV6-1 and J is TRBJ2-7; D ambiguous. The CDR3 spans 18 residues. Looked up from germline, CDR1 is MNHNS and CDR2 is SASEGT. Deletions cut 0 bases from V and 1 base from J, with 19 bases between. The DNA of the CDR3 is TGTGCCAGCAGTGAAGCGCCGAGGATACCAATATTATCCTACGAGCAGTACTTC. It is translated as CASSEAPRIPILSYEQYF.

This clone has ten or more counts. V and J are TRBV6-1 and TRBJ2-7; a weak D match, TRBD1 (6 bases). The germline V gene has CDR1 MNHNS and CDR2 SASEGT. V was cut by 6 bases and J by 5 bases, with 14 bases left in between. This CDR3 has 13 residues. The CDR3 loop is CASRILQGHEQYF. The CDR3 DNA sequence: TGTGCCAGCAGAATCCTACAGGGCCACGAGCAGTACTTC.

The gene calls are TRBV3-1 and TRBJ2-2; D is unresolved. V lost 0 bases and J lost 3, with 11 bases in between. Germline assignment: CDR1 LGHDT and CDR2 YNNKEL (reference sequence). The CDR3 runs to 16 residues. The chain's CDR3 is CASSQDLWGYTGELFF. The CDR3 bases are TGTGCCAGCAGCCAAGACCTTTGGGGATACACCGGGGAGCTGTTTTTT.

This clone has more than one count but fewer than ten. This rearrangement joins TRBV7-2 to TRBJ1-2, with D tentatively TRBD1 (5 bases). Germline V lookup: CDR1 SGHTA, CDR2 FQGNSA. The germline V and J ends were trimmed by 0 bases and 8 bases, with 10 bases remaining between them. This CDR3 is built from 13 residues. The DNA of the CDR3 is TGTGCCAGCAGCTTAGCGGCAGGGCGAGGCTACACCTTC. It codes for CASSLAAGRGYTF.

This clone was observed at least ten times. This clone may be a read error of a much larger clone one base away. This sample includes further DNA sequences coding for the same CDR3. The rearrangement joins TRBV5-6 to TRBJ2-3; 9 positions match TRBD1. The CDR3 loop spans 17 amino acids. Germline V CDR1 and CDR2: SGHDT, YYEEEE. CDR3 residues: CASSWTPGTGSTDTQYF. The CDR3 nucleotides are TGTGCTAGCAGCTGGACCCCCGGGACAGGGAGCACAGATACGCAGTATTTT. The full variable domain, completed using reference TRBV5-6 and TRBJ2-3, is DAGVTQSPTHLIKTRGQQVTLRCSPKSGHDTVSWYQQALGQGPQFIFQYYEEEERQRGNFPDRFSGHQFPNYSSELNVNALLLGDSALYLCASSWTPGTGSTDTQYFGPGTRLTVL.

The table lists this clone with a few counts. J is TRBJ1-1 and V is TRBV30; the D gene is possibly TRBD1 (5 bases). V was clipped by 4 bases and J by 6 bases, with 21 bases between them. The CDR3 totals 15 residues. Germline V gene sequence: CDR1 GTSNPN, CDR2 SVGIG (reference sequence). CDR3 sequence reads: CAWITWGGDLSEAFF. CDR3 bases: TGTGCCTGGATTACCTGGGGGGGGGACTTATCTGAAGCTTTCTTT.

J is TRBJ2-6 and V is TRBV7-3; D not certain. V was cut by 6 bases and J by 0 bases, with 15 bases left in between. Germline values: CDR1 SGHTA, CDR2 FQGTGA. The CDR3 sequence is 17 residues long. As DNA, the CDR3 is TGTGCCAGCAGGCCGAACACACGAATCTCTGGGGCCAACGTCCTGACTTTC. It specifies CASRPNTRISGANVLTF.

This clone is labeled as medium-sized. The genes are TRBV2 and TRBJ1-3; 9 bases fit TRBD1. Germline values: CDR1 SNHLY, CDR2 FYNNEI. With V trimmed by 10 bases and J by 4 bases, 8 bases remained unmatched. The CDR3 extends over 14 amino acids. In nucleotides, the CDR3 is TGTGCCACGGACTGGACAGGGGTCGGAAACACCATATATTTT. Protein sequence: CATDWTGVGNTIYF.

This clone is medium-sized (0.01 to 0.1%) within its sample. The gene calls are TRBV12-5 and TRBJ1-3; no reliable D call. Germline values: CDR1 LGHNT, CDR2 FRNRAP. CDR3 length equals 14 residues. The V end was cut by 1 base, the J end by 1 base, with 5 bases between. The CDR3 sequence: CASGLEQSGNTIYF. The CDR3 DNA reads as TGTGCTAGTGGTTTGGAGCAGTCTGGAAACACCATATATTTT.

This clone is judged medium-sized. The chain combines TRBV2 with TRBJ1-5; D gene uncertain. V lost 9 bases and J 2 bases, leaving 14 bases between the germline ends. The CDR3 totals 14 residues. The germline CDR1 and CDR2 sequences are SNHLY and FYNNEI. The CDR3: CASQLGNGNQPQHF. The CDR3 coding sequence is TGTGCCAGTCAACTGGGAAACGGCAATCAGCCCCAGCATTTT.